The rows below give T cell receptor beta chains drawn from one sample of a study of blood T cell repertoires in COVID-19. The repertoire was sequenced with immunoSEQ multiplex PCR; TCRdb's copy has only in-frame clones and lacks some. The sample has 250,000 or so clones, approximately 86% seen once; the top ten hold 1.6%. Sequenced material: PBMCs or T cells enriched from blood (not recorded which). Source of these receptors: a woman in her forties or fifties who had recovered from COVID-19. Each CDR3 is given without its conserved first and last residue. Fields, in order: V gene, D gene, CDR3 protein. A D gene is named only where the DNA matches it firmly.

>TRBV5-6|TRBD1
ASSLGRGLGQPQH
>TRBV4-2|TRBD1
ASSHLTPGTGDNGEQY
>TRBV6-5|TRBD2
ASKTSGSTDTQY
>TRBV4-2|NA
ASSQDQGYT
>TRBV6-1|NA
ASSDRQISYEQY
>TRBV5-1|TRBD1
ASSKIGQAYGYT
>TRBV13|TRBD1
ASSPPGGQGYEQY
>TRBV7-9|TRBD2
ASSLGGGLQDTQY
>TRBV28|NA
ASKDGTYEQY
>TRBV11-2|NA
ASSLRQISGKNTEAF
>TRBV29-1|NA
SVDRAAEAF
>TRBV7-3|NA
ASSLARNENEQF
>TRBV28|NA
ASSFLAVNTEAF
>TRBV9|TRBD2
ASSVGRRVAGGSETQY